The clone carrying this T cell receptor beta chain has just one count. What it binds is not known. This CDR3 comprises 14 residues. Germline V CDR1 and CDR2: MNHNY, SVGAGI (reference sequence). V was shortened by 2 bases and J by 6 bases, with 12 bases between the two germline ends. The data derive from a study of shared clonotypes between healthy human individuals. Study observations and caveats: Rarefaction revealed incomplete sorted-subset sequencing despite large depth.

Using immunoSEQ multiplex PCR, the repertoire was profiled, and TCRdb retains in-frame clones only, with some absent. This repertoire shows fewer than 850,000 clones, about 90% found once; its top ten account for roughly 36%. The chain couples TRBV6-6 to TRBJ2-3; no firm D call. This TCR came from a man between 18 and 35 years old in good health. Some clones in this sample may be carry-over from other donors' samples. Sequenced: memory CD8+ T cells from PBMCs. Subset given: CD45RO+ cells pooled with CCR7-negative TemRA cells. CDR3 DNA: TGTGCCAGCAGTTACACTTTACTTGGTGATACGCAGTATTTT. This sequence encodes CASSYTLLGDTQYF.